This T cell receptor (beta chain) was obtained from a study of response to subunit inactivated influenza vaccine (dated by TCRdb to 2016 to 2018). In the study overall: Deep quantitative T cell receptor repertoire profiling was used in the study to track responses to a trivalent subunit inactivated influenza vaccine. Findings and caveats that apply to the study as a whole: According to the authors, only a limited number of new T cells may be recruited by each seasonal influenza vaccination.

Libraries were constructed by RT-PCR. The sample was run on an Illumina HiSeq 2500. TCRdb cleaned the public reads at Q25 with fastp, built clones with MiXCR and kept in-frame beta chains. One record per CDR3 amino acid sequence lists the most common genes and DNA. Here the sample has more than 250,000 distinct CDR3 sequences; 20% to 25% occur a single time. Jointly, the top ten make up roughly a tenth of the sample. The table lists this clonotype with many counts. The antigen it binds to is not known. Qualities for individual bases were not recorded, and no much larger clone is one base off. V is cut by 4 bases and J by 4 bases, and the space between the germline ends is 8 bases. Its CDR3 holds 13 amino acids, cysteine through phenylalanine. Of the read, only the CDR3 DNA is kept; its 39 bases are in frame from base 1. According to the germline V gene, CDR1 reads KGHSH and CDR2 reads LQKENI.

The rearrangement combines TRBV18 with TRBJ1-5; the D segment cannot be called with confidence. The clonotype originates from a man aged 45 to 70 who received an inactivated influenza vaccine. Donor details come from another sample of the same person, matched by shared clones. This material consisted of PBMCs from blood, taken 21 months after vaccination. The CDR3 here reads CASSLKPNQPQHF. The nucleotide sequence is TGTGCCAGCTCACTAAAACCGAATCAGCCCCAGCATTTT. Outside the CDR3, residues come from the reference TRBV18 and TRBJ1-5 proteins, so the full variable domain is: NAGVMQNPRHLVRRRGQEARLRCSPMKGHSHVYWYRQLPEEGLKFMVYLQKENIIDESGMPKERFSAEFPKEGPSILRIQQVVRGDSAAYFCASSLKPNQPQHFGDGTRLSIL.